The T cell receptor beta chain described here comes from a study of blood T cells in healthy people across ages. General observations from the study: Per-million-T-cell TCR beta diversity fell roughly linearly with age.

Trimming shortened V by 7 bases and J by 0 bases, and 12 bases separated the two germline ends. Germline CDR1 is SQVTM and CDR2 is ANQGSEA. This CDR3 is built from 13 residues. Concerning this clonotype itself: Its antigen is undetermined.

A J-beta primer mix and a sample-barcoded 5' primer were used in a second PCR of roughly 6 to 11 cycles. One entry per CDR3 protein, called by TCRdb with MiXCR from the 5' RACE reads. Of over a million distinct CDR3 sequences listed, approximately 59% are singletons. This chain uses TRBV29-1 with TRBJ2-5; D perhaps matches TRBD1 (6 bases). The source of this sequence is a man younger than 35 in good health. Sequencing was performed on blood. CDR3 DNA sequence: TGCAGCGGTACGGGACAAAACCAAGAGACCCAGTACTTC. It is translated as CSGTGQNQETQYF.